Listed below are T cell receptor beta chains from one sample, sequenced in a study of CD8+CD57+ T cells in acquired aplastic anemia. MiXCR, applied by TCRdb to the reads, yields one record per CDR3 protein. The sample has hundreds of thousands of distinct CDR3 sequences, roughly half seen once. Sequenced sample: sorted CD4+, CD8+, or CD8+CD57+ T cells (not recorded which) from PBMCs. Receptor source: a human donor with severe aplastic anemia or a healthy control (not recorded which). Each CDR3 is given with its conserved first and last residue. Each record gives: V gene, D gene, clone size, J gene, CDR3 DNA, CDR3 protein. A D gene is named only where the DNA matches it firmly. Rows may omit the clone size; those that give it use once, few, many or a size class.

v_call: TRBV15; d_call: NA; clone_size: NA; j_call: TRBJ1-2; cdr3_nt: TGTGCCACCAGCAGAGATGAAGGGGCGCCCTTTGGTGGCTACACCTTC; cdr3_aa: CATSRDEGAPFGGYTF
v_call: TRBV7-8; d_call: NA; clone_size: NA; j_call: TRBJ1-6; cdr3_nt: TGTGCCAGCAGCTCGCCAGAGATAGGTTCACCCCTCCACTTT; cdr3_aa: CASSSPEIGSPLHF
v_call: TRBV6-5; d_call: NA; clone_size: few; j_call: TRBJ2-2; cdr3_nt: TGTGCCAGCAGCCCCGATGGGGCGCGGGTGCACACCGGGGAGCTGTTTTTT; cdr3_aa: CASSPDGARVHTGELFF
v_call: TRBV9; d_call: NA; clone_size: NA; j_call: TRBJ1-5; cdr3_nt: TGTGCCAGCAGCCCGACCGGGACGGAGAGCAATCAGCCCCAGCATTTT; cdr3_aa: CASSPTGTESNQPQHF
v_call: TRBV11-3; d_call: NA; clone_size: NA; j_call: TRBJ1-5; cdr3_nt: TGTGCCAGCAGCTCCCGAGGGCTAGCGGGAGTTTCAGATACGCAGCATTTT; cdr3_aa: CASSSRGLAGVSDTQHF
v_call: TRBV7-8; d_call: NA; clone_size: NA; j_call: TRBJ2-7; cdr3_nt: TGTGCCAGCAGCGTTGGACAGAACTACGAGCAGTACTTC; cdr3_aa: CASSVGQNYEQYF
v_call: TRBV7-6; d_call: TRBD1; clone_size: many; j_call: TRBJ2-7; cdr3_nt: TGTGCCAGCAGCTCGCCGGGACAGGGTTCCTACGAGCAGTACTTC; cdr3_aa: CASSSPGQGSYEQYF
v_call: TRBV7-3; d_call: NA; clone_size: NA; j_call: TRBJ2-1; cdr3_nt: TGTGCCAGCGGGACAACATACAATGAGCAGTTCTTC; cdr3_aa: CASGTTYNEQFF
v_call: TRBV24-1; d_call: TRBD1; clone_size: NA; j_call: TRBJ1-5; cdr3_nt: TGTGCCAGCAGTAAACAAGGGACAGACCGAAGTCAGCCCCAGCATTTT; cdr3_aa: CASSKQGTDRSQPQHF
v_call: TRBV7-6; d_call: TRBD2; clone_size: NA; j_call: TRBJ2-1; cdr3_nt: TGTGCCAGCACCATCCTTCTGGGGGAGGGCCCCAATGAGCAGTTCTTC; cdr3_aa: CASTILLGEGPNEQFF
v_call: TRBV29-1; d_call: NA; clone_size: NA; j_call: TRBJ2-7; cdr3_nt: TGCAGCGTTGGGGACAATTGGGAGGTCGAGCAGTACTTC; cdr3_aa: CSVGDNWEVEQYF
v_call: TRBV19; d_call: NA; clone_size: NA; j_call: TRBJ1-5; cdr3_nt: TGTGCCAGTAGTTTATCCGGGACCCTCTATCAGCCCCAGCATTTT; cdr3_aa: CASSLSGTLYQPQHF
v_call: TRBV6-6; d_call: TRBD2; clone_size: NA; j_call: TRBJ2-3; cdr3_nt: TGTGCCAGCAGGAACAGAGTAAATAGCGGGAGCACAGATACGCAGTATTTT; cdr3_aa: CASRNRVNSGSTDTQYF
v_call: TRBV7-2; d_call: TRBD1; clone_size: NA; j_call: TRBJ1-6; cdr3_nt: TGTGCCAGCAGCTTAGAACCGGGACAGCCTTCACCCCTCCACTTT; cdr3_aa: CASSLEPGQPSPLHF
v_call: TRBV20-1; d_call: NA; clone_size: NA; j_call: TRBJ2-7; cdr3_nt: TGCAGTGCGATTCCGGGACCGGCTTCCTCCTACGAGCAGTACTTC; cdr3_aa: CSAIPGPASSYEQYF
v_call: TRBV2; d_call: TRBD1; clone_size: NA; j_call: TRBJ2-1; cdr3_nt: TGTGCCAGCAGTGAAGGAAGGGACAGGGGTTTCGATGAGCAGTTCTTC; cdr3_aa: CASSEGRDRGFDEQFF
v_call: TRBV9; d_call: NA; clone_size: NA; j_call: TRBJ2-5; cdr3_nt: TGTTCCAGCAGCGTAGAAGAGACCCAGTATTTC; cdr3_aa: CSSSVEETQYF
v_call: TRBV6-1; d_call: TRBD2; clone_size: NA; j_call: TRBJ2-7; cdr3_nt: TGTGCCAGCAGTTACCTGGCGGGGGGACGCGAGCAGTACTTC; cdr3_aa: CASSYLAGGREQYF
v_call: TRBV14; d_call: TRBD1; clone_size: NA; j_call: TRBJ2-3; cdr3_nt: TGTGCCAGCAGCCACAGGGGGCAGTTAGCTACGCAGTATTTT; cdr3_aa: CASSHRGQLATQYF
v_call: TRBV18; d_call: NA; clone_size: few; j_call: TRBJ1-5; cdr3_nt: TGTGCCAGCTCACCAGGGGTGACCGGGCAGCCCCAGCATTTT; cdr3_aa: CASSPGVTGQPQHF
v_call: TRBV7-9; d_call: NA; clone_size: many; j_call: TRBJ2-5; cdr3_nt: TGTGCCAGCAGCTTAGCGCGGGGCAAAGAGACCCAGTACTTC; cdr3_aa: CASSLARGKETQYF
v_call: TRBV29-1; d_call: NA; clone_size: many; j_call: TRBJ1-5; cdr3_nt: TGCAGCGTTGGGGGACGGGGGGATCAGTCCCAGCATTTT; cdr3_aa: CSVGGRGDQSQHF
v_call: TRBV12-3/TRBV12-4; d_call: TRBD2; clone_size: few; j_call: TRBJ2-3; cdr3_nt: TGTGCCATCAGCCAGCGGGACCCAGATACGCAGTATTTT; cdr3_aa: CAISQRDPDTQYF
v_call: TRBV20-1; d_call: TRBD1; clone_size: NA; j_call: TRBJ2-7; cdr3_nt: TGCAGTGCTCCGACAGGGGACATCTCCTACGAGCAGTACTTC; cdr3_aa: CSAPTGDISYEQYF
v_call: TRBV15; d_call: NA; clone_size: few; j_call: TRBJ1-2; cdr3_nt: TGTGCCACCAGCGATCCTTGGGATTTAAGGGGCTACACCTTC; cdr3_aa: CATSDPWDLRGYTF
v_call: TRBV5-1; d_call: NA; clone_size: few; j_call: TRBJ1-4; cdr3_nt: TGCGCCAGCAGCTTGGAGCAGTCTGCAACTAATGAAAAACTGTTTTTT; cdr3_aa: CASSLEQSATNEKLFF
v_call: TRBV6-5; d_call: NA; clone_size: many; j_call: TRBJ2-5; cdr3_nt: TGTGCCAGCAGTTACTCAGGGCTGCCCCAAGAGACCCAGTACTTC; cdr3_aa: CASSYSGLPQETQYF
v_call: TRBV2; d_call: TRBD1; clone_size: NA; j_call: TRBJ2-5; cdr3_nt: TGTGCCAGCAGACGGCCAGGGGGTGAGGAGACCCAGTACTTC; cdr3_aa: CASRRPGGEETQYF
v_call: TRBV3-1; d_call: NA; clone_size: few; j_call: TRBJ2-5; cdr3_nt: TGTGCCAGCAGCTTTACATCGAGCTCTTATGGGGAGACCCAGTACTTC; cdr3_aa: CASSFTSSSYGETQYF
v_call: TRBV19; d_call: NA; clone_size: NA; j_call: TRBJ2-1; cdr3_nt: TGTGCCAGTAGTATTTGGGACCGTTCCAATGAGCAGTTCTTC; cdr3_aa: CASSIWDRSNEQFF
v_call: TRBV7-9; d_call: NA; clone_size: few; j_call: TRBJ2-3; cdr3_nt: TGTGCCAGCAGCCCGCAATCTGGCGGCACAGATACGCAGTATTTT; cdr3_aa: CASSPQSGGTDTQYF
v_call: TRBV29-1; d_call: TRBD1; clone_size: NA; j_call: TRBJ1-1; cdr3_nt: TGCAGCGTTGCCCCGGCAGGGGGGGGCACTGAAGCTTTCTTT; cdr3_aa: CSVAPAGGGTEAFF
v_call: TRBV20-1; d_call: TRBD1; clone_size: NA; j_call: TRBJ1-5; cdr3_nt: TGCAGTGCCCAAGATTTTGCAGGGGGTAGTCAGCCCCAGCATTTT; cdr3_aa: CSAQDFAGGSQPQHF
v_call: TRBV19; d_call: NA; clone_size: NA; j_call: TRBJ1-2; cdr3_nt: TGTGCCAGTAGTATACCCGGGGACGCTTACTATGGCTACACCTTC; cdr3_aa: CASSIPGDAYYGYTF
v_call: TRBV27; d_call: NA; clone_size: NA; j_call: TRBJ1-2; cdr3_nt: TGTGCCAGCAGTTTAAATCCCTCCATCGATGGCTACACCTTC; cdr3_aa: CASSLNPSIDGYTF
v_call: TRBV2; d_call: NA; clone_size: once; j_call: TRBJ1-1; cdr3_nt: TGTGCCAGCGCGAGACAGAGAGACACTGGAGCTTTCTTT; cdr3_aa: CASARQRDTGAFF